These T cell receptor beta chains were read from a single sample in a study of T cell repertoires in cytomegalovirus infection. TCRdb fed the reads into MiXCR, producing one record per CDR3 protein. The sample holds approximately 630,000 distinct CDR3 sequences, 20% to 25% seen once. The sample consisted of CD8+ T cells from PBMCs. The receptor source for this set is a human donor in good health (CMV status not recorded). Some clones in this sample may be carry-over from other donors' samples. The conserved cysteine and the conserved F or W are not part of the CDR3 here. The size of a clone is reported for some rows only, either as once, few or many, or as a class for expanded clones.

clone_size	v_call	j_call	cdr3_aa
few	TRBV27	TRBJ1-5	ASSAGQVNQPQH
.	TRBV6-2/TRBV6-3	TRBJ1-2	AAAPETGLHGYT
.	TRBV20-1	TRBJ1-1	SVRMEVGTEAF
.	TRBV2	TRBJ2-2	ASTDRTGFLF
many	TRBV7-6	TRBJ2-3	ASSPKIIGTDTQY
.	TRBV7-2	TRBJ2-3	ASSLEGNVPSDTQY
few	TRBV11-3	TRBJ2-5	ASSSRTESETQY
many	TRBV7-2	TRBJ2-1	ASSLSRRAGGYEQF
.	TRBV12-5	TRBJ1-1	ASGFETGTANTEAF
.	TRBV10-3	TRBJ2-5	AISEEVRTGAY
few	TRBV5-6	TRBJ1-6	ASSWEGTPGSPLH
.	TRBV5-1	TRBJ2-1	ASSLAVLAGDNEQF
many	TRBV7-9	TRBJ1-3	ASSPRDRGRRMDTIY
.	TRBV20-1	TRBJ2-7	SAYSYEQY
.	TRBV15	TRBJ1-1	ATSYTLGLDEAF
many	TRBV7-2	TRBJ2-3	ASRSTDTQY
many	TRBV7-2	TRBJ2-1	ASSLASDSYNEQF
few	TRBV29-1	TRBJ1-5	SVEDPRGQPQH
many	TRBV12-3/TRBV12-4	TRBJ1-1	ASSLQWVTEAF
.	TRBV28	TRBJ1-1	ASSTDRGRGFANTEAF
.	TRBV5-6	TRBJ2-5	ASRLRPRGPRETQY
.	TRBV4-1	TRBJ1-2	ASSQTGPLDYGYT
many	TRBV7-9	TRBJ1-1	ASSLAKSLKGHTEAF
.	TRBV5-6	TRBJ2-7	ASSLSTVGYEQY
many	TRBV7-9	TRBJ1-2	ASSFTRVDNYGYT
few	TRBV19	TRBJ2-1	ASSIVPGSNEQF
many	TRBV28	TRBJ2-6	ASSLIPTRVGANVLT
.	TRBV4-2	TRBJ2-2	ASSPRANTGELF
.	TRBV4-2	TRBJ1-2	ASSQDLDISNYGYT
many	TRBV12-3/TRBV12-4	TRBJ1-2	ASSSRGQGMSWDGYT
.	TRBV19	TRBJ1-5	ASSQGQDDNQPQH
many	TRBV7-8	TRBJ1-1	ASSLKGTGPNTEAF
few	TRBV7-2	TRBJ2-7	ASSLGAINEQY
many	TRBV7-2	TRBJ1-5	ASSLVAGTGNQPQH
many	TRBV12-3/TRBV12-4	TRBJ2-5	ASSQLGTSGGEETQY
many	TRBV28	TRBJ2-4	ASRTGAKNIQY
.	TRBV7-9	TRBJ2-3	ASSPRGQTDTQY
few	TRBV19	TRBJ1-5	ASSMDTNQPQH
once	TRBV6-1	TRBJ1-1	ATNFADPGGSTEAF
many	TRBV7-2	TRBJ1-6	ASSLLPFVNSPLH
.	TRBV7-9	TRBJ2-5	ASSSTVLAGGDQETQY
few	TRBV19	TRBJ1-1	ASSMARGRGEGTEAF
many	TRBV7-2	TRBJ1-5	ASSLGHDQH
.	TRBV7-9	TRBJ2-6	ASSILSGANVLT
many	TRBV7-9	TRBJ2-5	ALRKETQY
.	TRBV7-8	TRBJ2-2	ASSRSPRTAELF
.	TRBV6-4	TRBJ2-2	ASSDSILAGTGAPGELF
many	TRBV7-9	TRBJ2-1	ASSFNPTII
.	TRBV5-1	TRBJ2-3	ASSLGSGEDTQY
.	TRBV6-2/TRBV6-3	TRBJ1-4	ASGEHRDGEKLF
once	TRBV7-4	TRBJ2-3	ASSLALGEEY
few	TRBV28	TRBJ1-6	ASTQRVGPYYNSPLH
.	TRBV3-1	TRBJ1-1	ASSQVGSGTEAS
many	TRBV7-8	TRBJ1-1	ASSPRENPLDEAF